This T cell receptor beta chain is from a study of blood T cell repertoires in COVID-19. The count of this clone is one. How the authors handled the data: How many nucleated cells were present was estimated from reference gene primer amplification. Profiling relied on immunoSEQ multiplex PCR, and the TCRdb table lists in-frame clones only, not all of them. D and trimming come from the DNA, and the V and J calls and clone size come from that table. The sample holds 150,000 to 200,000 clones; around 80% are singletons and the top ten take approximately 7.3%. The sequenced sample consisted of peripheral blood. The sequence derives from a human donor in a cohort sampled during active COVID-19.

The CDR3 DNA is TGTGCCAGCAGTTCCCACGGACTCGGCTACGAGCAGTACTTC. Amino acids: CASSSHGLGYEQYF. The chain couples TRBV27 to TRBJ2-7; maybe TRBD2 (5 bases). Germline CDR1 MNHEY, CDR2 SMNVEV (reference sequence). The V and J ends lost 4 bases and 3 bases respectively, with 13 bases between them. This CDR3 contains 14 residues.